This is a list of T cell receptor beta chains from one sample in a study of identical twins. TCRdb reprocessed the 5' RACE reads with MiXCR, giving one entry per CDR3 protein. The sample yields about 390,000 distinct CDR3 sequences, 7% to 9.5% seen once. The sequencing sample was made of naive T cells sorted from blood. Receptors were obtained from a woman between 50 and 59 years old in good health. CDR3s include the opening cysteine and the closing phenylalanine or tryptophan. Fields, in order: CDR3 DNA, CDR3 protein, D gene, V gene, clone size, J gene. The D gene is left open where the match is weak. Size values are once, few and many counts, or a class for expanded clones, and some rows have none.

cdr3_nt: TGCAGCGGCTACAGGGGAGGCACTGAAGCTTTCTTT
cdr3_aa: CSGYRGGTEAFF
d_call: TRBD1
v_call: TRBV29-1
clone_size: few
j_call: TRBJ1-1

cdr3_nt: TGCGCCAGCGCATATCGGGGGGGCACTGAAGCTTTCTTT
cdr3_aa: CASAYRGGTEAFF
d_call: -
v_call: TRBV5-1
clone_size: few
j_call: TRBJ1-1

cdr3_nt: TGTGCCAGCAGTTTACTCCGGGACAGGGGGCTCGACGAGCAGTACTTC
cdr3_aa: CASSLLRDRGLDEQYF
d_call: TRBD1
v_call: TRBV27
clone_size: -
j_call: TRBJ2-7

cdr3_nt: TGCGCCAGCAGCTTGGCCGACGGCGACTATGGCTACACCTTC
cdr3_aa: CASSLADGDYGYTF
d_call: -
v_call: TRBV5-1
clone_size: -
j_call: TRBJ1-2

cdr3_nt: TGTGCCAGCAGTAAGACAGGAACTAACTATGGCTACACCTTC
cdr3_aa: CASSKTGTNYGYTF
d_call: -
v_call: TRBV12-3/TRBV12-4
clone_size: -
j_call: TRBJ1-2

cdr3_nt: TGTGCCAGCACCATCCTAGCGGGAGACTACGAGCAGTACTTC
cdr3_aa: CASTILAGDYEQYF
d_call: TRBD2
v_call: TRBV12-3/TRBV12-4
clone_size: many
j_call: TRBJ2-7

cdr3_nt: TGTGCCAGCAGCTTAGGTCATCAAAAGGGGGCTGTCCACGAGCAGTACTTC
cdr3_aa: CASSLGHQKGAVHEQYF
d_call: TRBD1
v_call: TRBV11-2
clone_size: -
j_call: TRBJ2-7

cdr3_nt: TGCAGCGTTGAAGATCCCGATTGGGAATTTGGTACCGGGGAGCTGTTTTTT
cdr3_aa: CSVEDPDWEFGTGELFF
d_call: -
v_call: TRBV29-1
clone_size: -
j_call: TRBJ2-2

cdr3_nt: TGTGCCAGTAGTAGCGGAGGGCGCATGCTGTACTTC
cdr3_aa: CASSSGGRMLYF
d_call: -
v_call: TRBV19
clone_size: -
j_call: TRBJ2-7

cdr3_nt: TGCAGCGTTGATTATGGTGGAAACAGGGGACAAGAGACCCAGTACTTC
cdr3_aa: CSVDYGGNRGQETQYF
d_call: TRBD1
v_call: TRBV29-1
clone_size: few
j_call: TRBJ2-5

cdr3_nt: TGTGCCAGCAGTTACGGTACTAGCGGGAGGTACAATGAGCAGTTCTTC
cdr3_aa: CASSYGTSGRYNEQFF
d_call: TRBD2
v_call: TRBV6-2/TRBV6-3
clone_size: few
j_call: TRBJ2-1

cdr3_nt: TGTGCCAGCAGTCAGACCCTGGCGGAGACCTACGAGCAGTACTTC
cdr3_aa: CASSQTLAETYEQYF
d_call: -
v_call: TRBV6-5
clone_size: -
j_call: TRBJ2-7

cdr3_nt: TGTGCCAGCAGATTACTTACAGGAGGCTACACCTTC
cdr3_aa: CASRLLTGGYTF
d_call: -
v_call: TRBV6-5
clone_size: few
j_call: TRBJ1-2

cdr3_nt: TGCGCCAGCAGCCCCGGGACAGGCCATTCCGGGGAGCTGTTTTTT
cdr3_aa: CASSPGTGHSGELFF
d_call: TRBD1
v_call: TRBV5-1
clone_size: few
j_call: TRBJ2-2

cdr3_nt: TGTGCCAGCAGGCCGACAGGGACTCAGCCCCAGCATTTT
cdr3_aa: CASRPTGTQPQHF
d_call: TRBD1
v_call: TRBV6-5
clone_size: few
j_call: TRBJ1-5

cdr3_nt: TGCGCCAGCAGCAATCCCGAGGGGATTGAGACCCAGTACTTC
cdr3_aa: CASSNPEGIETQYF
d_call: -
v_call: TRBV5-1
clone_size: -
j_call: TRBJ2-5

cdr3_nt: TGCAGTGCTAGGGGTTTCGGTCTCTCCTACAATGAGCAGTTCTTC
cdr3_aa: CSARGFGLSYNEQFF
d_call: -
v_call: TRBV20-1
clone_size: many
j_call: TRBJ2-1

cdr3_nt: TGTGCCAGCAGTTTGGAAACGGGAGGGGATACGCAGTATTTT
cdr3_aa: CASSLETGGDTQYF
d_call: TRBD2
v_call: TRBV12-3/TRBV12-4
clone_size: -
j_call: TRBJ2-3

cdr3_nt: TGCAGCGTTGCCGACAGGGCCGATCAGCCCCAGCATTTT
cdr3_aa: CSVADRADQPQHF
d_call: TRBD1
v_call: TRBV29-1
clone_size: few
j_call: TRBJ1-5

cdr3_nt: TGTGCCAGCAGCGAGGGGACTAGCGGGAGGCCAGATCGGAGCACCGGGGAGCTGTTTTTT
cdr3_aa: CASSEGTSGRPDRSTGELFF
d_call: TRBD2
v_call: TRBV9
clone_size: few
j_call: TRBJ2-2

cdr3_nt: TGTGCCAGCTCACAGGACAGGTACAATGAGCAGTTCTTC
cdr3_aa: CASSQDRYNEQFF
d_call: TRBD1
v_call: TRBV18
clone_size: -
j_call: TRBJ2-1

cdr3_nt: TGTGCCAGCAGTTTGAGGGAATATGGCTACACCTTC
cdr3_aa: CASSLREYGYTF
d_call: -
v_call: TRBV12-3/TRBV12-4
clone_size: few
j_call: TRBJ1-2

cdr3_nt: TGTGCCAGCAGAAGAAGCCGGGACAGGGTCCAAGATACGCAGTATTTT
cdr3_aa: CASRRSRDRVQDTQYF
d_call: TRBD1
v_call: TRBV6-2/TRBV6-3
clone_size: -
j_call: TRBJ2-3

cdr3_nt: TGCAGTGCTAGAGACGCGGCGAGCTCCTACGAGCAGTACTTC
cdr3_aa: CSARDAASSYEQYF
d_call: -
v_call: TRBV20-1
clone_size: few
j_call: TRBJ2-7

cdr3_nt: TGTGCCAGCCGACTAGATCCTCTCACAGATACGCAGTATTTT
cdr3_aa: CASRLDPLTDTQYF
d_call: -
v_call: TRBV12-3/TRBV12-4
clone_size: many
j_call: TRBJ2-3

cdr3_nt: TGCAGTGCTAGAGATGACTGGTGGGAGGGACTAGGTGACGAGCAGTACTTC
cdr3_aa: CSARDDWWEGLGDEQYF
d_call: TRBD2
v_call: TRBV20-1
clone_size: few
j_call: TRBJ2-7

cdr3_nt: TGTGCCAGCAGGTGGCTAGCGGTAAACACCGGGGAGCTGTTTTTT
cdr3_aa: CASRWLAVNTGELFF
d_call: TRBD2
v_call: TRBV27
clone_size: many
j_call: TRBJ2-2

cdr3_nt: TGTGCTAGTGGTGACTGGGGAGCGAACACCGGGGAGCTGTTTTTT
cdr3_aa: CASGDWGANTGELFF
d_call: -
v_call: TRBV12-5
clone_size: many
j_call: TRBJ2-2

cdr3_nt: TGCAGTGCTGGACAGGGGGAGTCCTACAATGAGCAGTTCTTC
cdr3_aa: CSAGQGESYNEQFF
d_call: TRBD1
v_call: TRBV20-1
clone_size: many
j_call: TRBJ2-1

cdr3_nt: TGCGCCAGCAGCTCCAAACTAGGGTTGTCCTACAATGAGCAGTTCTTC
cdr3_aa: CASSSKLGLSYNEQFF
d_call: -
v_call: TRBV5-1
clone_size: -
j_call: TRBJ2-1

cdr3_nt: TGTGCCAGTAGTATCGGGGGGGTTTATCAAGAGACCCAGTACTTC
cdr3_aa: CASSIGGVYQETQYF
d_call: TRBD2
v_call: TRBV19
clone_size: many
j_call: TRBJ2-5

cdr3_nt: TGTGCCAGCAGCTCTACCGGACTGCCCAGCTCCTACAATGAGCAGTTCTTC
cdr3_aa: CASSSTGLPSSYNEQFF
d_call: -
v_call: TRBV7-9
clone_size: few
j_call: TRBJ2-1

cdr3_nt: TGCAGTGCGCAAGGGTTTGACCAGTACAATGAGCAGTTCTTC
cdr3_aa: CSAQGFDQYNEQFF
d_call: -
v_call: TRBV20-1
clone_size: -
j_call: TRBJ2-1

cdr3_nt: TGCAGCGTTGAAAGGACTAGCGGGATCGGAGAGCAGTTCTTC
cdr3_aa: CSVERTSGIGEQFF
d_call: TRBD2
v_call: TRBV29-1
clone_size: -
j_call: TRBJ2-1

cdr3_nt: TGTGCCAGCAGCTTAGTAGGGGCAGGGGGTAGCACCGGGGAGCTGTTTTTT
cdr3_aa: CASSLVGAGGSTGELFF
d_call: TRBD1
v_call: TRBV11-2
clone_size: once
j_call: TRBJ2-2